One sample yielded the 4 T cell receptor beta chains listed below, sequenced in a study of regulatory T cells in long-lasting Graves disease. To make TCR beta libraries, researchers used iRepertoire HTBI primers and Arm-PCR of CDR3 regions. TCRdb processed the multiplex PCR reads anew with MiXCR; each CDR3 protein has one entry. This table holds 410,000 or so distinct CDR3 sequences, about 15% found once. This sample's time point: newly diagnosed GD, antithyroid drugs for less than 3 months. RNA from PBMCs was the source of the TCR library. This sample also appeared in a second study, on T cells in Graves' hyperthyroidism and ophthalmopathy.

Sequencing was performed on peripheral blood mononuclear cells (PBMCs), taken at new diagnosis, from a patient treated with antithyroid drugs. These receptors all stem from a young woman with Graves disease.

The rearrangement joins TRBV28 to TRBJ2-7, with 8 positions matching TRBD1. J lost 1 base, V lost 3 bases, and 14 bases had no gene match. CDR1 MDHEN and CDR2 SYDVKM come from the germline V gene. There are 18 residues in the CDR3. The CDR3 loop is CASSFNRGVGTGSYEQYF. DNA of the CDR3: TGTGCCAGCAGTTTTAACCGTGGTGTGGGGACAGGATCCTACGAGCAGTACTTC.

The chain combines TRBV4-2 with TRBJ2-7; 10 bases match TRBD1. This CDR3 region has 15 residues. The ends lost 4 bases at V and 2 bases at J; junction bases unmatched: 5. Germline V CDR1 and CDR2: LGHNA, YNFKEQ. In DNA, the CDR3 is TGTGCCAGCAGCCCCTCGACAGGGGGCACCTACGAGCAGTACTTC. This translates into CASSPSTGGTYEQYF.

A few counts support this clonotype. The rearrangement uses TRBV5-6 and TRBJ2-5; tentatively, D is TRBD1 (6 bases). Trimming shortened V by 3 bases and J by 3 bases, and 15 bases separated the two germline ends. Germline loops: CDR1 SGHDT, CDR2 YYEEEE. This CDR3 contains 15 residues. The CDR3 sequence is CASSSDPQGEETQYF. CDR3 bases: TGTGCCAGCAGCTCCGATCCACAGGGAGAAGAGACCCAGTACTTC.

This clonotype was seen at least ten times. V gene TRBV18 combines with J gene TRBJ1-4; D possibly corresponds to TRBD1 (5 bases). Germline loops: CDR1 KGHSH, CDR2 LQKENI. Trimming shortened V by 2 bases and J by 5 bases, and 6 bases separated the two germline ends. The CDR3 covers 13 residues. As DNA, the CDR3 is TGTGCCAGCTCACCAGGGGGGAATGAAAAACTGTTTTTT. Its translation is CASSPGGNEKLFF. Combining the CDR3 with reference TRBV18 and TRBJ1-4 gives the whole variable domain NAGVMQNPRHLVRRRGQEARLRCSPMKGHSHVYWYRQLPEEGLKFMVYLQKENIIDESGMPKERFSAEFPKEGPSILRIQQVVRGDSAAYFCASSPGGNEKLFFGSGTQLSVL.